This T cell receptor (beta chain) was sequenced during a study of cytomegalovirus exposure and HLA in healthy donors. Overall study findings and caveats: An observed cluster of highly shared sequence variants was recorded as a likely sequencing artifact. Rarity marked most TCR sequences, yet some public TCRs occurred in many donors.

The CDR3 sequence is 14 residues long. V gave up 6 bases and J gave up 5 bases, with 15 bases separating them. CDR1 and CDR2 (germline): SEHNR, FQNEAQ (reference sequence). In the PCR, 60 Vbeta and 13 Jbeta primers were used. In the study's own analysis: Later, an analysis found about 80 million unique TCR beta chains, and 8.5 million to 14 million of these were shared. Generated by immunoSEQ multiplex PCR, the TCRdb table keeps only in-frame clones and is missing some. That table is the source of V, J and clone size, and D and trimming were worked out from the DNA. The sample gives roughly 98,000 clones, about 80% of which show up once; around 3.6% is in the top ten. To note about this clone: Its target is not known.

Sequencing was done on a sample of PBMCs. This sequence joins TRBV7-9 and TRBJ2-3; D is undetermined. The clonotype was recovered from a man aged 40-49 years in good health and CMV-seronegative. This CDR3 reads CASRSVVSIDTQYF. CDR3 coding DNA: TGTGCCAGCAGGTCGGTAGTGTCAATAGATACGCAGTATTTT.